Shown below are 22 T cell receptor beta chains from a single sample sequenced in a study of shared clonotypes between healthy human individuals. Naive CD8 cells comprised CD45RO-negative, CCR7-positively selected cells, excluding terminally differentiated effector memory CD45RA+ cells. The method was immunoSEQ multiplex PCR; TCRdb's version includes in-frame clones alone and lacks a portion of them. This table has 700,000 to 950,000 clones, about 97% appearing once. Source material: naive CD8+ T cells sorted from blood. The source is a man under 40 in good health.

This chain connects TRBV11-2 to TRBJ2-7; 10 bases map to TRBD1. The CDR3 loop spans 15 amino acids. The V gene's germline CDR1 is SGHAT and CDR2 FQNNGV. V lost 2 bases to trimming and J lost 5 bases; unmatched junction nucleotides: 6. Written as DNA, the CDR3 is TGTGCCAGCAGCTTAAGCGGGACAGGGGCCGACGAGCAGTACTTC. Its translation is CASSLSGTGADEQYF.

J is TRBJ2-6 and V is TRBV7-9, with TRBD1 matching 11 bases. Unmatched junction bases numbered 8, after V lost 6 bases and J lost 1 base. The germline V gene has CDR1 SEHNR and CDR2 FQNEAQ (reference sequence). This CDR3 is built from 18 residues. This CDR3 is CASSFGQGAYSGANVLTF. The CDR3 region has the DNA TGTGCCAGCAGTTTCGGACAGGGGGCGTATTCTGGGGCCAACGTCCTGACTTTC.

As concerns this clone: This CDR3 is also generated by other DNA sequences in the sample. The V and J genes are TRBV7-6 and TRBJ2-7; no clear D gene. The CDR3 extends over 14 amino acids. Germline CDR1 is SGHVS and CDR2 is FNYEAQ. Trimming cost V 1 base and J 0 bases, with 7 bases left between them. Here the CDR3 reads CASSLGASSYEQYF. The DNA for the CDR3 is TGTGCCAGCAGCTTAGGAGCGAGCTCCTACGAGCAGTACTTC.

This chain links TRBV27 with TRBJ1-5; D unclear. The V end was cut by 5 bases, the J end by 5 bases, with 4 bases between. The CDR3 totals 11 residues. Germline V gene sequence: CDR1 MNHEY, CDR2 SMNVEV (reference sequence). The CDR3 region has the DNA TGTGCCAGCAGTCCTCATCAGCCCCAGCATTTT. Translated, it gives CASSPHQPQHF.

This chain connects TRBV7-9 to TRBJ2-1, with 12 bases aligning to TRBD2. The germline V gene encodes CDR1 SEHNR and CDR2 FQNEAQ (reference sequence). Trimming cost V 4 bases and J 9 bases; bases outside gene matches: 10. The CDR3 consists of 16 residues. The CDR3 nucleotides read TGTGCCAGCAGCTCTGGACTAGCGGGAAGGGTGGCTGAGCAGTTCTTC. This sequence encodes CASSSGLAGRVAEQFF.

The chain recombines TRBV29-1 with TRBJ2-7, with unresolved D. Per the germline V gene, CDR1 is SQVTM and CDR2 is ANQGSEA. The CDR3 loop spans 9 amino acids. CDR3 DNA sequence: TGCAGTCCTTACTACGAGCAGTACTTC. This sequence encodes CSPYYEQYF.

The V and J genes are TRBV10-3 and TRBJ2-5; D is perhaps TRBD1 (6 bases). Trimming left V 2 bases short and J 2 bases short, with 12 bases between. CDR3 length: 15 residues. From germline, CDR1 is ENHRY and CDR2 SYGVKD. CDR3 DNA: TGTGCCATCAGTGAGGGCACAGGGACACAAGAGACCCAGTACTTC. Translated: CAISEGTGTQETQYF.

The chain uses TRBV7-8 and TRBJ2-3; D gene uncertain. Per germline, CDR1 SGHVS and CDR2 FQNEAQ. This CDR3 comprises 13 residues. V was shortened by 5 bases and J by 0 bases, with 6 bases between the two germline ends. CDR3 residues: CASSIDSTDTQYF. The CDR3 DNA sequence: TGTGCCAGCAGCATCGACAGCACAGATACGCAGTATTTT.

This chain connects TRBV7-9 to TRBJ2-7, with D hard to call. Germline V gene data show CDR1 as SEHNR and CDR2 as FQNEAQ (reference sequence). Deletions cut 0 bases from V and 0 bases from J, with 9 bases between. The CDR3 spans 15 residues. CDR3 in DNA: TGTGCCAGCAGCTTAGCTGCAGGCCGCTCCTACGAGCAGTACTTC. As protein: CASSLAAGRSYEQYF.

The CDR3 region has the DNA TGCAGCGTTGACTCCCTAGCGGGGGACTCTGGGGCCAACGTCCTGACTTTC. It specifies CSVDSLAGDSGANVLTF. This rearrangement joins TRBV29-1 to TRBJ2-6; 10 nucleotides agree with TRBD2. Germline trimming cut 3 bases from V and 0 bases from J; bases unmatched to any gene: 5. The CDR3 covers 17 residues. CDR1 and CDR2 (germline): SQVTM, ANQGSEA. The variable domain in full, completed from reference TRBV29-1 and TRBJ2-6, reads SAVISQKPSRDICQRGTSLTIQCQVDSQVTMMFWYRQQPGQSLTLIATANQGSEATYESGFVIDKFPISRPNLTFSTLTVSNMSPEDSSIYLCSVDSLAGDSGANVLTFGAGSRLTVL.

The rearrangement joins TRBV4-1 to TRBJ2-5; possible D gene TRBD2, 6 bases. This CDR3 is built from 13 residues. In germline, CDR1 is MGHRA, CDR2 YSYEKL. Trimming took 1 base from V and 5 from J, leaving 8 bases between them. The CDR3 coding sequence is TGCGCCAGCAGCCAAGCGGGGGTTGAGACCCAGTACTTC. Its protein product is CASSQAGVETQYF.

The V and J genes are TRBV27 and TRBJ2-7, with 9 bases identical to TRBD2. V lost 5 bases and J lost 3; bases outside the gene matches: 26. The CDR3 consists of 21 residues. Germline loops: CDR1 MNHEY, CDR2 SMNVEV (reference sequence). For the CDR3, the DNA is TGTGCCAGCAGTCCACGCTCGACGGGGGGTGATAGCGGGAGTTCCTACTACGAGCAGTACTTC. Translated: CASSPRSTGGDSGSSYYEQYF.

The chain combines TRBV11-2 with TRBJ2-1, with 9 bases that match TRBD1. The V and J ends lost 4 bases and 5 bases, in that order; junction bases with no gene match: 9. This CDR3 is 16 amino acids long. Germline V CDR1 and CDR2: SGHAT, FQNNGV. The CDR3: CASSSRPGQGNNEQFF. The CDR3 region has the DNA TGTGCCAGCAGCTCGAGACCGGGACAGGGAAACAATGAGCAGTTCTTC.

The chain joins TRBV6-6 to TRBJ2-2; D might be TRBD1 or TRBD2, each matching 5 bases. The CDR3 runs 15 residues. The V gene lost 6 bases and the J gene lost 7 bases, with 18 bases spanning the gap. Germline CDR1 MNHNY, CDR2 SVGAGI (reference sequence). The CDR3 DNA follows: TGTGCCAGCAGGCCAAGGGACCCAATCGTCGGGGAGCTGTTTTTT. It yields the protein CASRPRDPIVGELFF.

This sequence joins TRBV18 and TRBJ1-5, with TRBD1 matching over 7 bases. CDR3 length: 14 amino acids. The germline V gene encodes CDR1 KGHSH and CDR2 LQKENI. After removal of 1 base from V and 5 bases from J, the junction contained 2 bases not matched to a gene. Here the CDR3 reads CASSPRQGDQPQHF. CDR3 sequence (DNA): TGTGCCAGCTCACCACGGCAGGGGGATCAGCCCCAGCATTTT.

The genes are TRBV4-3 and TRBJ2-7, with D possibly TRBD1 on 5 matching bases. Trimming cost V 1 base and J 2 bases, with 9 bases left between them. CDR3 size: 14 residues. Germline CDR1 LGHNA, CDR2 YSLEER. CDR3 in amino acids: CASSQAAQAYEQYF. The CDR3 DNA reads TGCGCCAGCAGCCAAGCTGCACAGGCCTACGAGCAGTACTTC.

The chain couples TRBV7-9 to TRBJ2-3, with 12 bases that match TRBD2. Germline CDR1 and CDR2: SEHNR and FQNEAQ (reference sequence). V dropped 4 bases and J dropped 5; count of bases not matched to a gene: 1. The CDR3 runs 14 residues. DNA for the CDR3: TGTGCCAGCAGCTCGGGACTAGCGGGAGATACGCAGTATTTT. This gives the protein CASSSGLAGDTQYF.

CDR3 DNA: TGCGCCAGCAGTGAATCGGGGACGGGAGCAACTAATGAAAAACTGTTTTTT. As protein: CASSESGTGATNEKLFF. The chain links TRBV10-1 to TRBJ1-4, with D possibly matching TRBD1 (5 bases). The germline V and J ends were trimmed by 3 bases and 0 bases, with 14 bases remaining between them. Germline V CDR1 and CDR2: WNHNN, SYGVQD (reference sequence). This CDR3 is 17 amino acids long.

The genes are TRBV11-2 and TRBJ2-2; weak D call: TRBD2 (7 bases). Germline values: CDR1 SGHAT, CDR2 FQNNGV. The CDR3 is made up of 15 amino acids. Trimming took off 3 bases at V and 5 bases at J, with 13 bases between the two ends. The CDR3 sequence: CASSLAGARTGELFF. The CDR3 DNA follows: TGTGCCAGCAGCTTGGCGGGGGCTCGGACCGGGGAGCTGTTTTTT. Variable domain in full (rest from reference TRBV11-2 and TRBJ2-2): EAGVAQSPRYKIIEKRQSVAFWCNPISGHATLYWYQQILGQGPKLLIQFQNNGVVDDSQLPKDRFSAERLKGVDSTLKIQPAKLEDSAVYLCASSLAGARTGELFFGEGSRLTVL.

This sequence joins TRBV28 and TRBJ1-5; D unclear. CDR3 size: 15 residues. Germline V lookup: CDR1 MDHEN, CDR2 SYDVKM. V dropped 6 bases and J dropped 3 bases, with 15 bases sitting between them. CDR3 sequence: CASRRMALHNQPQHF. The CDR3 DNA reads as TGTGCCAGCAGGCGCATGGCTCTCCACAATCAGCCCCAGCATTTT. Together with reference TRBV28 and TRBJ1-5, the CDR3 gives the full variable domain: DVKVTQSSRYLVKRTGEKVFLECVQDMDHENMFWYRQDPGLGLRLIYFSYDVKMKEKGDIPEGYSVSREKKERFSLILESASTNQTSMYLCASRRMALHNQPQHFGDGTRLSIL.

J is TRBJ1-2 and V is TRBV7-8, with D perhaps TRBD1 (5 bases). This CDR3 has 16 residues. Germline values: CDR1 SGHVS, CDR2 FQNEAQ. V was cut by 5 bases and J by 0 bases, with 16 bases left in between. CDR3: CASSPLGQEPNYGYTF. The CDR3 bases are TGTGCCAGCAGCCCTCTGGGGCAGGAGCCTAACTATGGCTACACCTTC.

The genes are TRBV5-1 and TRBJ2-1; 10 nucleotides line up with TRBD2. Germline CDR1 and CDR2: SGHRS and YFSETQ. V lost 4 bases to trimming and J lost 2 bases; unmatched junction nucleotides: 12. The CDR3 has 18 residues. The DNA for the CDR3 is TGCGCCAGCAGCCCCTTATATAGCGGGAGGAGGCCCTACAATGAGCAGTTCTTC. It encodes CASSPLYSGRRPYNEQFF. The full variable domain, in which reference TRBV5-1 and TRBJ2-1 provide the parts outside the CDR3, is KAGVTQTPRYLIKTRGQQVTLSCSPISGHRSVSWYQQTPGQGLQFLFEYFSETQRNKGNFPGRFSGRQFSNSRSEMNVSTLELGDSALYLCASSPLYSGRRPYNEQFFGPGTRLTVL.